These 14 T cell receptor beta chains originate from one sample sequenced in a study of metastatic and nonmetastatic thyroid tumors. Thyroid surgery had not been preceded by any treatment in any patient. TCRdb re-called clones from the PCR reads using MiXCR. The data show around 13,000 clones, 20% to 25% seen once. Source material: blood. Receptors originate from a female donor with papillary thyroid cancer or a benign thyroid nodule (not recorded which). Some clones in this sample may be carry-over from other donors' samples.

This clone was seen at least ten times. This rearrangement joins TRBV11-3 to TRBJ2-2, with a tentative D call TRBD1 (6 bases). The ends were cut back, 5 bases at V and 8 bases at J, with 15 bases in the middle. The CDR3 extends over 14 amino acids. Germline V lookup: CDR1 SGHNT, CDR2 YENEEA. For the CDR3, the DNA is TGTGCCAGCAGCCCCGGCATAACAGGGGGGGAGCTGTTTTTT. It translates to CASSPGITGGELFF.

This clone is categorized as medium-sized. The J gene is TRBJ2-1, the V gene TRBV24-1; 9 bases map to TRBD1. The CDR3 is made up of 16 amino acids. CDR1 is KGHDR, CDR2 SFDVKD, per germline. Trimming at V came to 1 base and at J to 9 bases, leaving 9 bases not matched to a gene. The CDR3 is CATSDFGTGSGIEQFF. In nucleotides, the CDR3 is TGTGCCACCAGTGATTTTGGGACAGGGTCCGGTATTGAGCAGTTCTTC.

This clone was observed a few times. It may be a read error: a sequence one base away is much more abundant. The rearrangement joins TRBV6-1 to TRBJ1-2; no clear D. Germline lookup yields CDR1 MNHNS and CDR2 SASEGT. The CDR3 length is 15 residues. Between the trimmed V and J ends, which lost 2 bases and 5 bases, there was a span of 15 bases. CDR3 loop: CASSETLLGIYGYTF. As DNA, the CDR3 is TGTGCCAGCAGTGAAACGCTACTAGGAATATATGGCTACACCTTC.

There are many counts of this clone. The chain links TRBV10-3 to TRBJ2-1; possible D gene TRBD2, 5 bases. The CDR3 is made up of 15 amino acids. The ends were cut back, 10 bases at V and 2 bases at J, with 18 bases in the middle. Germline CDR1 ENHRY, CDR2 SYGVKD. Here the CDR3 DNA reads TGTGCCACGCTACAAAAAGCGGAGGCCTACAATGAGCAGTTCTTC. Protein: CATLQKAEAYNEQFF.

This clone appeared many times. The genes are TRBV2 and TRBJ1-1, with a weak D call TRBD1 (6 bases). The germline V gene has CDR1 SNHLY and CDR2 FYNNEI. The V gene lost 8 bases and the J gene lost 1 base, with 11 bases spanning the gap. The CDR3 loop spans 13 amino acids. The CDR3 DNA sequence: TGTGCCAGCGAGGACAGAACGAACACTGAAGCTTTCTTT. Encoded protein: CASEDRTNTEAFF. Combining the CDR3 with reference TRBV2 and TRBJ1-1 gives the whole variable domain EPEVTQTPSHQVTQMGQEVILRCVPISNHLYFYWYRQILGQKVEFLVSFYNNEISEKSEIFDDQFSVERPDGSNFTLKIRSTKLEDSAMYFCASEDRTNTEAFFGQGTRLTVV.

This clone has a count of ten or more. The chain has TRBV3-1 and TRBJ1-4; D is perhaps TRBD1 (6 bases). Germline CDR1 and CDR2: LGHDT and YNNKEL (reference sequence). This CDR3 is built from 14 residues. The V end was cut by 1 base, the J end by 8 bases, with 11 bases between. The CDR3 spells CASSQAGEEEKLFF. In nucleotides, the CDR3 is TGTGCCAGCAGCCAAGCAGGGGAGGAGGAAAAACTGTTTTTT.

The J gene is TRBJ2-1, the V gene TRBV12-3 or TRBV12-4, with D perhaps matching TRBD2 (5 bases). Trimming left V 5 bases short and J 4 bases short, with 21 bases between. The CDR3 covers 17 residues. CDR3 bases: TGTGCCAGCAGTCCTCCCGGTACTACCGGGATATACAATGAGCAGTTCTTC. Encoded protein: CASSPPGTTGIYNEQFF.

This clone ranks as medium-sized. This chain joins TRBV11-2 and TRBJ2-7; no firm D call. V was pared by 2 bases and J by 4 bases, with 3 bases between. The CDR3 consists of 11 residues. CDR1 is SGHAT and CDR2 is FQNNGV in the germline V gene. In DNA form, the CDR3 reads TGTGCCAGCAGCTTAATATACGAGCAGTACTTC. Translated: CASSLIYEQYF.

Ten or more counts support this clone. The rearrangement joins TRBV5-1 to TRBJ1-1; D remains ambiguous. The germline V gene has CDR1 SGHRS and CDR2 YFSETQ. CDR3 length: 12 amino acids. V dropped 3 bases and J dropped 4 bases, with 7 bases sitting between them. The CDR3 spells CASSSSFTEAFF. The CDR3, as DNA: TGCGCCAGCAGCTCCAGTTTCACTGAAGCTTTCTTT.

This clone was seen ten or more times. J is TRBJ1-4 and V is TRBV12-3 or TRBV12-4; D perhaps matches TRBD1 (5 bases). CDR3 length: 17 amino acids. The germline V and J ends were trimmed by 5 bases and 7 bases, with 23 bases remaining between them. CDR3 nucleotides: TGTGCCAGCAGTCTGGGGGGGGAGACTTTTTTGCCTGAAAAACTGTTTTTT. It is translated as CASSLGGETFLPEKLFF.

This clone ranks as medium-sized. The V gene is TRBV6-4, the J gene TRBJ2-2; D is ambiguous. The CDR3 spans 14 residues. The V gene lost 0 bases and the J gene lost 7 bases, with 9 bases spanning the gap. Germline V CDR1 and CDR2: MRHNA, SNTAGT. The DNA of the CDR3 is TGTGCCAGCAGTGACTCTGGCGAGCGCGGGGAGCTGTTTTTT. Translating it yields CASSDSGERGELFF.

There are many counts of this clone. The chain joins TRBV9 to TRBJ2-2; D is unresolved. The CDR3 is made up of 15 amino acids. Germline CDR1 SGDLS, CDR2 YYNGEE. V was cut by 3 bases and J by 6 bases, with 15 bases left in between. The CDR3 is CASSASLRFAGELFF. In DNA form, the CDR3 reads TGTGCCAGCAGCGCCAGCCTTCGGTTTGCCGGGGAGCTGTTTTTT.

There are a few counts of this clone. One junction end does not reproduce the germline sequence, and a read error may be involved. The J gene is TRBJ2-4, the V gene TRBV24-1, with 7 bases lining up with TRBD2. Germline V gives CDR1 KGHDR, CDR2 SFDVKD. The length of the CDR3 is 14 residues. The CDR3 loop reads CTTRSREGSDIQYF. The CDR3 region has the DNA TGTACCACCAGATCCAGGGAGGGCTCGGACATTCAGTACTTT.

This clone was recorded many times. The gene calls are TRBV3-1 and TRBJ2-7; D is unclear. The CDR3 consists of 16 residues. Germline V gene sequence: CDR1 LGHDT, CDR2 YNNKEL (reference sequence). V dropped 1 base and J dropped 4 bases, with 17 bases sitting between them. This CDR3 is CASSQVPTIPRYEQYF. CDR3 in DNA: TGTGCCAGCAGCCAAGTTCCCACAATCCCTAGGTACGAGCAGTACTTC.